The present T cell receptor beta chain was sequenced within a study of T cell responses to AZD1222 COVID-19 vaccine. Notes on the study in general: Only 5 or 6 individuals given AZD1222 were seropositive at baseline. CD4 TCRs covered the whole spike, strongest at regions 160-218 and 743-854. Females outnumbered males among donors, who were mostly white British; clonal diversity was possibly underestimated. Repertoire sampling happened only post peak T cell response.

The V gene's germline CDR1 is SGHVS and CDR2 FQNEAQ. With 1 base removed from V and 1 base from J, the gap between germline ends came to 8 bases. This CDR3 is built from 15 residues. To note about this clone: Its antigen remains unknown.

The method was immunoSEQ multiplex PCR; TCRdb's version includes in-frame clones alone and lacks a portion of them. The sample lists 80,000 or so clones, roughly 82% seen once, with approximately 2.9% in the top ten. This chain uses TRBV7-8 with TRBJ1-5; D gene unclear. This TCR came from an adult in good health. Here the sequenced sample was peripheral blood, taken on day 0 of AZD1222 vaccination. The CDR3 DNA reads as TGTGCCAGCAGCTTAGAGACTTACAGCAATCAGCCCCAGCATTTT. This gives the protein CASSLETYSNQPQHF.